The rows below give T cell receptor beta chains drawn from one sample of a study of T cell responses to AZD1222 COVID-19 vaccine. Measured with immunoSEQ multiplex PCR; TCRdb has only the in-frame clones, and not every one. The sample has more than 110,000 clones, around 92% seen once. The specimen was peripheral blood, collected 28 days after the second AZD1222 dose. These receptors came from an adult who received the AZD1222 COVID-19 vaccine. CDR3s include the opening cysteine and the closing phenylalanine or tryptophan. Fields, in order: V gene, D gene, clone size, J gene, CDR3 protein, CDR3 DNA. The D gene is left open where the match is weak. Only some rows state a clone size, as once, few, many or a class for expanded clones.

TRBV4-3	NA	NA	TRBJ1-6	CASSPQGGNSPLHF	TGCGCCAGCAGCCCCCAGGGAGGCAATTCACCCCTCCACTTT
TRBV3-1/TRBV3-2	TRBD1	NA	TRBJ1-2	CASSQTTGSYGYTF	TGTGCCAGCAGCCAAACGACAGGGTCCTATGGCTACACCTTC
TRBV7-8	TRBD1	few	TRBJ1-5	CASSSTGAVEPQHF	TGTGCCAGCAGCTCGACAGGGGCCGTTGAGCCCCAGCATTTT
TRBV28	NA	NA	TRBJ2-1	CASSFFRVRVKNEQFF	TGTGCCAGCAGTTTCTTTAGGGTCAGGGTAAAAAATGAGCAGTTCTTC
TRBV27	TRBD1	NA	TRBJ2-1	CASSYETGGNEQFF	TGTGCCAGCAGTTACGAGACAGGGGGCAATGAGCAGTTCTTC
TRBV19	NA	NA	TRBJ1-1	CASVPGRNTEAFF	TGTGCCAGTGTACCAGGACGTAACACTGAAGCTTTCTTT
TRBV10-3	NA	NA	TRBJ2-7	CAISEPGGGFHEQYF	TGTGCCATCAGTGAGCCTGGAGGAGGTTTTCACGAGCAGTACTTC
TRBV29-1	NA	NA	TRBJ2-1	CSVAPNYNEQFF	TGCAGCGTTGCCCCGAACTACAATGAGCAGTTCTTC
TRBV4-3	TRBD1	NA	TRBJ1-6	CASSQGQSLYSPLHF	TGCGCCAGCAGCCAGGGACAGTCCCTCTATTCACCCCTCCACTTT
TRBV29-1	NA	NA	TRBJ2-2	CSVGGTGELFF	TGCAGCGTTGGTGGCACCGGGGAGCTGTTTTTT
TRBV6-5	TRBD1	NA	TRBJ2-5	CASTLHQGGQAQYF	TGTGCCAGCACCTTACACCAGGGGGGACAGGCCCAGTACTTC
TRBV14	NA	NA	TRBJ1-2	CASSQDLRGNYGYTF	TGTGCCAGCAGCCAAGATCTTAGGGGGAACTATGGCTACACCTTC
TRBV9	TRBD2	NA	TRBJ2-1	CASSVRSGRANEQFF	TGTGCCAGCAGCGTACGTAGCGGGAGGGCCAATGAGCAGTTCTTC
TRBV7-9	NA	NA	TRBJ2-5	CASSLGWAGLYQETQYF	TGTGCCAGCAGCTTAGGGTGGGCGGGCCTGTACCAAGAGACCCAGTACTTC
TRBV5-1	NA	NA	TRBJ2-7	CASRAVPGGDEQYF	TGCGCCAGCAGGGCGGTGCCGGGGGGCGACGAGCAGTACTTC
TRBV7-2	NA	NA	TRBJ1-5	CASSSLGGGSNQPQHF	TGTGCCAGCAGCTCCCTTGGGGGGGGTAGCAATCAGCCCCAGCATTTT
TRBV7-2	NA	NA	TRBJ2-6	CASSLPASGANVLTF	TGTGCCAGCAGCTTGCCAGCCTCTGGGGCCAACGTCCTGACTTTC
TRBV6-4	TRBD2	NA	TRBJ2-1	CASSDVSGSSYNEQFF	TGTGCCAGCAGTGACGTGAGCGGGAGCTCCTACAATGAGCAGTTCTTC
TRBV7-3	NA	NA	TRBJ1-2	CASSSSANYGYTF	TGTGCCAGCAGCTCGTCAGCTAACTATGGCTACACCTTC
TRBV20-1	TRBD2	NA	TRBJ2-3	CSASTMTGRASGTDTQYF	TGCAGTGCTAGTACAATGACGGGGAGGGCCAGTGGTACAGATACGCAGTATTTT
TRBV9	TRBD1	NA	TRBJ2-2	CASSSGTGNLNTGELFF	TGTGCCAGCAGCTCTGGGACAGGAAACCTGAACACCGGGGAGCTGTTTTTT
TRBV11-2	TRBD1	few	TRBJ2-7	CASSPGQGRYEQYF	TGTGCCAGCAGCCCCGGACAGGGGAGGTACGAGCAGTACTTC
TRBV19	NA	NA	TRBJ2-1	CASSIAAQGLPYNEQFF	TGTGCCAGTAGTATAGCCGCCCAAGGGCTTCCCTACAATGAGCAGTTCTTC
TRBV5-1	TRBD1	NA	TRBJ1-1	CASSTGQGAMGSKAFF	TGCGCCAGCAGCACCGGACAGGGGGCTATGGGATCGAAAGCTTTCTTT
TRBV3-1/TRBV3-2	NA	NA	TRBJ2-7	CASSHLQTALYEQYF	TGTGCCAGCAGCCACCTACAAACAGCCCTCTACGAGCAGTACTTC
TRBV3-1/TRBV3-2	TRBD1	NA	TRBJ2-2	CASSPGLGTGMSGELFF	TGTGCCAGCAGCCCAGGCCTCGGGACAGGCATGAGCGGGGAGCTGTTTTTT
TRBV5-1	TRBD1	NA	TRBJ1-4	CASSAGTGGVEKLFF	TGCGCCAGCAGCGCCGGGACAGGGGGCGTTGAAAAACTGTTTTTT
TRBV9	NA	NA	TRBJ1-1	CASSRTGGSGTEAFF	TGTGCCAGCAGCCGAACCGGGGGTTCAGGGACTGAAGCTTTCTTT
TRBV7-2	NA	NA	TRBJ2-2	CASSFGTGVTGELFF	TGTGCCAGCAGCTTTGGAACTGGAGTCACCGGGGAGCTGTTTTTT
TRBV12-5	TRBD1	NA	TRBJ1-4	CASGLGGQVGEKLFF	TGTGCTAGTGGTTTAGGGGGACAGGTGGGTGAAAAACTGTTTTTT
TRBV5-1	NA	NA	TRBJ1-4	CASSTVGIEKLFF	TGCGCCAGCAGTACGGTGGGGATCGAAAAACTGTTTTTT
TRBV12-5	NA	NA	TRBJ2-7	CASGPLSLTSYEQYF	TGTGCTAGTGGTCCTCTCAGCTTAACCTCCTACGAGCAGTACTTC
TRBV6-5	NA	NA	TRBJ2-1	CATLTRAPYNEQFF	TGTGCCACCTTGACTAGGGCCCCTTACAATGAGCAGTTCTTC
TRBV6-1	NA	NA	TRBJ1-5	CASSEDWGSNQPQHF	TGTGCCAGCAGTGAGGACTGGGGGAGCAATCAGCCCCAGCATTTT
TRBV3-1/TRBV3-2	NA	NA	TRBJ2-7	CASSQVETAHTYEQYF	TGTGCCAGCAGCCAAGTCGAGACAGCCCACACCTACGAGCAGTACTTC